The 10 T cell receptor beta chains in this list originate from one sample, sequenced in a study of blood T cell repertoires in COVID-19. The method was immunoSEQ multiplex PCR; TCRdb's version includes in-frame clones alone and lacks a portion of them. There are 300,000 to 450,000 clones in the sample; 88% occur only once, and 1.2% lies in the top ten. Specimen: PBMCs or T cells enriched from blood (not recorded which). These receptors all stem from a woman aged 18-29 years who had recovered from COVID-19.

The CDR3 nucleotides are TGTGCCAGCACCTTTACCTGGACAGGGATCGCCACCGGGGAGCTGTTTTTT. Its protein product is CASTFTWTGIATGELFF. The chain recombines TRBV27 with TRBJ2-2; 8 bases are shared with TRBD1. CDR3 length equals 17 residues. Per germline, CDR1 MNHEY and CDR2 SMNVEV (reference sequence). Trimming cost V 7 bases and J 4 bases; bases outside gene matches: 14.

The CDR3 loop reads CASSSRGYQETQYF. CDR3 sequence (DNA): TGTGCCAGCAGCTCCAGGGGGTACCAAGAGACCCAGTACTTC. This chain uses TRBV5-6 with TRBJ2-5; 7 bases match TRBD1. CDR3 size: 14 residues. CDR1 SGHDT and CDR2 YYEEEE come from the germline V gene. The junction had 2 bases not matched to a gene; V was cut back by 3 bases and J by 0 bases.

The rearrangement uses TRBV7-8 and TRBJ1-6, with TRBD1 as a possible D gene (5 bases). Deletions cut 5 bases from V and 11 bases from J, with 16 bases between. The CDR3 totals 14 residues. Germline CDR1 SGHVS, CDR2 FQNEAQ. For the CDR3, the DNA is TGTGCCAGCAGCCAAGGTGGGGGGATCGCACCCCTCCACTTT. This encodes CASSQGGGIAPLHF.

The chain recombines TRBV18 with TRBJ1-1, with 7 positions matching TRBD1. The junction had 6 bases not matched to a gene; V was cut back by 4 bases and J by 1 base. The CDR3 covers 15 residues. Germline loops: CDR1 KGHSH, CDR2 LQKENI. The CDR3 sequence is CASSRDRHPNTEAFF. The CDR3 nucleotides are TGTGCCAGCTCACGGGACAGACACCCGAACACTGAAGCTTTCTTT. Full variable domain (missing parts from reference TRBV18 and TRBJ1-1): NAGVMQNPRHLVRRRGQEARLRCSPMKGHSHVYWYRQLPEEGLKFMVYLQKENIIDESGMPKERFSAEFPKEGPSILRIQQVVRGDSAAYFCASSRDRHPNTEAFFGQGTRLTVV.

V and J are TRBV28 and TRBJ2-1; 8 nucleotides line up with TRBD2. The CDR3 totals 15 residues. The germline V gene has CDR1 MDHEN and CDR2 SYDVKM. The junction had 19 bases not matched to a gene; V was cut back by 6 bases and J by 15 bases. CDR3 residues: CASSRAPGLGAPPFF. The CDR3 DNA is TGTGCCAGCAGCCGTGCTCCGGGACTAGGCGCCCCCCCGTTCTTC.

The chain couples TRBV7-2 to TRBJ1-5; 7 bases are shared with TRBD1. Germline CDR1 is SGHTA and CDR2 is FQGNSA. V lost 3 bases, J lost 6 bases, and 8 bases stayed unmatched. This CDR3 comprises 15 residues. This CDR3 reads CASSLRQGGSQPQHF. CDR3 nucleotide sequence: TGTGCCAGCAGCTTGAGACAGGGTGGTTCTCAGCCCCAGCATTTT.

The gene calls are TRBV7-9 and TRBJ1-6, with TRBD1 matching 9 bases. The CDR3 has 12 residues. Germline V gene data show CDR1 as SEHNR and CDR2 as FQNEAQ (reference sequence). Unmatched junction bases numbered 0, after V lost 8 bases and J lost 7 bases. CDR3 nucleotide sequence: TGTGCCAGCGGACAGGGGAATTCACCCCTCCACTTT. Translating it yields CASGQGNSPLHF.

The chain recombines TRBV29-1 with TRBJ2-7, with 7 positions matching TRBD1. From germline, CDR1 is SQVTM and CDR2 ANQGSEA. V shed 0 bases and J 3 bases; nucleotides not matched to a gene: 8. This CDR3 contains 15 residues. The CDR3 DNA reads TGCAGCGTTGAAGATCCCGGACAGGACCTCTACGAGCAGTACTTC. It encodes CSVEDPGQDLYEQYF.

This CDR3 is CATGDYGYTF. The DNA of the CDR3 is TGTGCCACGGGGGACTATGGCTACACCTTC. The chain joins TRBV10-3 to TRBJ1-2, with TRBD1 as a possible D gene (5 bases). Between the trimmed V and J ends, which lost 10 bases and 3 bases, there was a span of 6 bases. The CDR3 has 10 amino acids. Germline CDR1 is ENHRY and CDR2 is SYGVKD.

The chain joins TRBV3-1 (or the pseudogene TRBV3-2) to TRBJ2-3; D perhaps matches TRBD1 (5 bases). Germline V lookup: CDR1 LGHDT, CDR2 YNNKEL (reference sequence). The CDR3 runs 14 residues. V dropped 2 bases and J dropped 4 bases, with 10 bases sitting between them. The CDR3 DNA sequence: TGTGCCAGCAGCCAACGGCTCAGGGCAGATACGCAGTATTTT. Translation gives CASSQRLRADTQYF.